This passage covers 5 T cell receptor beta chains from one sample sequenced in a study of Graves' ophthalmopathy and Graves' hyperthyroidism. Amplified TCR beta CDR3 regions were obtained using RNA transcripts as template. Second-round multiplex PCR followed a first-round RT-PCR using HTBI primers. TCRdb reanalysed the multiplex PCR reads using MiXCR and keeps one entry per CDR3 protein. The sample carries about 640,000 distinct CDR3 sequences, approximately 39% recorded once. Material for sequencing was peripheral blood. The source of these receptors is an adult man with Graves' ophthalmopathy.

The table lists this clonotype with many counts. CDR3 sequence reads: CSVEAAGSSSYEQYF. The DNA of the CDR3 is TGCAGCGTTGAAGCGGCAGGATCAAGCTCCTACGAGCAGTACTTC. V is TRBV29-1 and J is TRBJ2-7, with D unresolved. V lost 1 base and J 0 bases, leaving 13 bases between the germline ends. CDR3 size: 15 residues. The germline CDR1 and CDR2 sequences are SQVTM and ANQGSEA.

This clonotype was seen many times. The J gene is TRBJ1-2, the V gene TRBV29-1; D is unclear. Germline CDR1 and CDR2: SQVTM and ANQGSEA. The length of the CDR3 is 13 residues. V was pared by 0 bases and J by 6 bases, with 11 bases between. CDR3 protein: CSVEERLADGYTF. The CDR3 nucleotides are TGCAGCGTTGAAGAAAGGCTGGCGGATGGCTACACCTTC.

In this sample, this clonotype turned up a few times. V is TRBV29-1 and J is TRBJ2-2, with D unresolved. Germline V gene data show CDR1 as SQVTM and CDR2 as ANQGSEA. This CDR3 has 10 residues. V was pared by 8 bases and J by 4 bases, with 5 bases between. CDR3 in DNA: TGCAGCACCTCCACCGGGGAGCTGTTTTTT. It is translated as CSTSTGELFF.

The chain has TRBV29-1 and TRBJ1-2, with 8 bases aligning to TRBD1. CDR1 and CDR2 from the germline V gene are SQVTM and ANQGSEA. The junction had 5 bases not matched to a gene; V was cut back by 6 bases and J by 8 bases. CDR3 length equals 11 residues. The CDR3 DNA reads as TGCAGCGTCCCAGGGGGCGAGGGCTACACCTTC. This gives the protein CSVPGGEGYTF.

The chain is built from TRBV19 and TRBJ2-2; 7 bases line up with TRBD2. Germline CDR1 LNHDA, CDR2 SQIVND (reference sequence). V gave up 6 bases and J gave up 5 bases; unmatched junction bases: 3. CDR3 size: 13 residues. CDR3 DNA: TGTGCCAGTAGGGCCGGGGGGACCGGGGAGCTGTTTTTT. This sequence encodes CASRAGGTGELFF.